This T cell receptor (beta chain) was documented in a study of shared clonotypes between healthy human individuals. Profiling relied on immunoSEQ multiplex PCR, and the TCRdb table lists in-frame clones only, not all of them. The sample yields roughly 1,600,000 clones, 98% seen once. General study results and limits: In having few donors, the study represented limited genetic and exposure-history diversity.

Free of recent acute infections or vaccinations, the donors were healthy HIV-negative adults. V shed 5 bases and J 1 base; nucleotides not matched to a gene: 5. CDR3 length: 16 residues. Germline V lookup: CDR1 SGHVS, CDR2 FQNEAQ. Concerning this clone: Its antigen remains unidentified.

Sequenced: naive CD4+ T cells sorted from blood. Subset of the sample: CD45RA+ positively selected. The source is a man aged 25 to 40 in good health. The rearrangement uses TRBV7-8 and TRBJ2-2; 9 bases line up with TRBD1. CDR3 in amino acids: CASSPRTGENTGELFF. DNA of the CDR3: TGTGCCAGCAGCCCTCGGACAGGGGAGAACACCGGGGAGCTGTTTTTT.